This TCR beta chain was documented in a study of cytomegalovirus exposure and HLA in healthy donors. Findings of the study overall: In vitro experiments confirmed that three CMV-associated chains were specific for CMV antigens. Highest at DRB1 and lowest at HLA-C, TCR association rates differed among HLA loci in a later analysis. Certain sequence variants were highly shared and formed a cluster, and this cluster was likely a sequencing artifact.

Of note for this clone: Its target is not known.

Use of 60 Vbeta and 13 Jbeta primers characterized the PCR. The assay was immunoSEQ multiplex PCR, and TCRdb's table has in-frame clones only and misses some. The sample gives around 150,000 clones, more than 70% of which show up once; about 2.5% is in the top ten. This receptor was identified in a man aged 45-60 years in good health and CMV-seronegative. Sequencing used PBMCs.

This chain's CDR3 is CASRWTGENEQFF. CDR3 coding DNA: TGTGCCAGTAGATGGACAGGCGAGAATGAGCAGTTCTTC. V usage is TRBV19 and J usage is TRBJ2-1; 7 bases match TRBD1. The V gene's germline CDR1 is LNHDA and CDR2 SQIVND (reference sequence). This CDR3 region has 13 residues. V trimming: 6 bases; J trimming: 7 bases; junction bases outside the gene matches: 6.